This passage covers 10 T cell receptor beta chains from one sample sequenced in a study of shared clonotypes between healthy human individuals. The method was immunoSEQ multiplex PCR; TCRdb's version includes in-frame clones alone and lacks a portion of them. The sample consists of about 120,000 clones, 68% of them appearing once. The sequenced sample was memory CD8+ T cells sorted from blood. Stated subset: CD45RO+ cells pooled with CCR7-negative TemRA cells. These receptors were taken from a woman aged 25 to 39 in good health.

This clone showed up just a few times. The chain combines TRBV29-1 with TRBJ1-2; 9 bases line up with TRBD1. V lost 5 bases and J lost 5; bases outside the gene matches: 9. CDR3 length: 14 amino acids. CDR1 and CDR2 from the germline V gene are SQVTM and ANQGSEA. CDR3 protein: CSVIAGQGAYGYTF. CDR3 nucleotides: TGCAGCGTTATCGCGGGACAGGGTGCTTATGGCTACACCTTC.

This clone was counted a single time. Other nucleotide sequences in the sample specify the same CDR3. The chain couples TRBV10-3 to TRBJ2-6; D unresolved. This CDR3 region has 16 residues. V was pared by 0 bases and J by 4 bases, with 10 bases between. In germline, CDR1 is ENHRY, CDR2 SYGVKD. The CDR3 here is CAISESNPSGANVLTF. CDR3 DNA: TGTGCCATCAGTGAGTCCAATCCCTCGGGGGCCAACGTCCTGACTTTC.

The chain couples TRBV7-6 to TRBJ2-7; D is unclear. Per germline, CDR1 SGHVS and CDR2 FNYEAQ. The CDR3 runs to 13 residues. The V and J ends lost 1 base and 4 bases respectively, with 8 bases between them. The CDR3 spells CASSLGHGYEQYF. DNA for the CDR3: TGTGCCAGCAGCTTAGGGCACGGGTACGAGCAGTACTTC.

This clone was detected a few times. The CDR3 reads CASSRGRVGIVTEAFF. The DNA for the CDR3 is TGCGCCAGCAGTAGGGGGAGGGTTGGAATAGTCACTGAAGCTTTCTTT. This chain uses TRBV23-1 with TRBJ1-1; perhaps TRBD1 as D (6 bases). TRBV23-1 is assigned to the ORF class and has an uncertain function. Trimming shortened V by 5 bases and J by 4 bases, and 20 bases separated the two germline ends. The CDR3 contains 16 residues.

The chain uses TRBV25-1 and TRBJ2-3, with D uncertain. V was pared by 5 bases and J by 0 bases, with 21 bases between. This CDR3 is built from 18 residues. Germline V gene sequence: CDR1 MGHDK, CDR2 SYGVNS. CDR3 nucleotide sequence: TGTGCCAGCAGTCCCGGGTCAAGGGTGGGATGGAGCACAGATACGCAGTATTTT. Translated: CASSPGSRVGWSTDTQYF. The variable domain in full, completed from reference TRBV25-1 and TRBJ2-3, reads EADIYQTPRYLVIGTGKKITLECSQTMGHDKMYWYQQDPGMELHLIHYSYGVNSTEKGDLSSESTVSRIRTEHFPLTLESARPSHTSQYLCASSPGSRVGWSTDTQYFGPGTRLTVL.

The chain couples TRBV6-1 to TRBJ1-6, with no clear D. Deletions cut 6 bases from V and 8 bases from J, with 8 bases between. The length of the CDR3 is 12 residues. CDR1 is MNHNS and CDR2 is SASEGT in the germline V gene. In nucleotides, the CDR3 is TGTGCCAGCAGACGGGAGGATTCACCCCTCCACTTT. It translates to CASRREDSPLHF.

V is TRBV5-1 and J is TRBJ1-5; D gene unclear. Germline CDR1 SGHRS, CDR2 YFSETQ. V lost 0 bases and J lost 7, with 8 bases in between. The CDR3 is 13 residues long. For the CDR3, the DNA is TGCGCCAGCAGCTTGGTTAGTGGCCAGCCCCAGCATTTT. This gives the protein CASSLVSGQPQHF.

The V and J genes are TRBV5-1 and TRBJ2-1; 10 bases are shared with TRBD2. The CDR3 runs to 17 residues. The V segment lost 3 bases and the J segment 3 bases; nucleotides outside the gene matches: 9. Per the germline V gene, CDR1 is SGHRS and CDR2 is YFSETQ. CDR3 bases: TGCGCCAGCAGCTCTCGAGCGACTAGCGGGTACTACAATGAGCAGTTCTTC. As protein: CASSSRATSGYYNEQFF.

The chain carries TRBV4-2 and TRBJ2-7, with 7 nucleotides matching TRBD2. Trimming removed 0 bases from V and 7 bases from J; junction bases left unmatched: 15. CDR3 length: 17 residues. The germline CDR1 and CDR2 sequences are LGHNA and YNFKEQ. DNA for the CDR3: TGTGCCAGCAGCCAAGATTGGGTCGGGACTACCTACTTGGAGCAGTACTTC. Its translation is CASSQDWVGTTYLEQYF.

The CDR3 region has the DNA TGTGCCAGCAGCCCTCAGGGGAATCTGAACACCGGGGAGCTGTTTTTT. Its translation: CASSPQGNLNTGELFF. The gene calls are TRBV14 and TRBJ2-2, with D tentatively TRBD1 (6 bases). The CDR3 is 16 residues long. The V and J ends lost 4 bases and 1 base respectively, with 13 bases between them. In germline, CDR1 is SGHDN, CDR2 FVKESK. The variable domain in full, completed from reference TRBV14 and TRBJ2-2, reads EAGVTQFPSHSVIEKGQTVTLRCDPISGHDNLYWYRRVMGKEIKFLLHFVKESKQDESGMPNNRFLAERTGGTYSTLKVQPAELEDSGVYFCASSPQGNLNTGELFFGEGSRLTVL.